Listed below are T cell receptor beta chains from one sample, sequenced in a study of T cells in Graves' hyperthyroidism and ophthalmopathy. TCRdb ran MiXCR on the multiplex PCR reads and lists one entry per CDR3 protein. This sample has fewer than 300,000 distinct CDR3 sequences; 25% to 30% occur once, and the top ten carry about 30%. Sequences were obtained from blood. The receptors originated from a man aged 40-50 years with Graves' hyperthyroidism that later progressed to Graves' ophthalmopathy. Each CDR3 is given with its conserved first and last residue. D genes are given only for firm matches. Expanded clones get a size class; other rows say once, few or many, or leave the size out.

14	many	TRBD2	TRBV11-2	TRBJ2-5	CASSLAGGGGPQYF	TGTGCCAGCAGCTTAGCCGGGGGGGGGGGACCCCAGTACTTC
14	.	TRBD1	TRBV6-1	TRBJ1-2	CASTPGQGVYGYTF	TGTGCCAGCACCCCGGGACAGGGAGTCTATGGCTACACCTTC
16	once	.	TRBV6-1	TRBJ1-2	CASIDHPTSVGYGYTF	TGTGCCAGCATCGATCATCCGACATCAGTGGGGTATGGCTACACCTTC
12	many	.	TRBV27	TRBJ1-1	CASRTANTEAFF	TGTGCCAGCAGAACCGCTAACACTGAAGCTTTCTTT
17	few	TRBD2	TRBV7-2	TRBJ2-5	CASSLAPSGGRWETQYF	TGTGCCAGCAGCTTAGCGCCGTCCGGCGGGAGGTGGGAGACCCAGTACTTC
14	.	.	TRBV6-5	TRBJ2-2	CASSYPGLTGELFF	TGTGCCAGCAGTTACCCGGGTCTCACCGGGGAGCTGTTTTTT
17	many	TRBD2	TRBV11-2	TRBJ2-2	CASSPLALALYGGELFF	TGTGCCAGCAGCCCACTTGCACTAGCGTTATATGGCGGGGAGCTGTTTTTT
13	.	.	TRBV30	TRBJ1-5	CAWSQQPGQPQHF	TGTGCCTGGAGTCAACAGCCGGGGCAGCCCCAGCATTTT
13	many	.	TRBV2	TRBJ1-2	CASSDRVPPGYTF	TGTGCCAGCAGTGACAGGGTTCCCCCCGGCTACACCTTC
13	.	.	TRBV6-1	TRBJ2-7	CASSKQQTYEQHF	TGTGCCAGCAGTAAACAACAAACCTACGAGCAGCACTTC
13	many	.	TRBV27	TRBJ2-7	CASSSAIEGEQYF	TGTGCCAGCAGTTCGGCTATTGAGGGCGAGCAGTACTTC